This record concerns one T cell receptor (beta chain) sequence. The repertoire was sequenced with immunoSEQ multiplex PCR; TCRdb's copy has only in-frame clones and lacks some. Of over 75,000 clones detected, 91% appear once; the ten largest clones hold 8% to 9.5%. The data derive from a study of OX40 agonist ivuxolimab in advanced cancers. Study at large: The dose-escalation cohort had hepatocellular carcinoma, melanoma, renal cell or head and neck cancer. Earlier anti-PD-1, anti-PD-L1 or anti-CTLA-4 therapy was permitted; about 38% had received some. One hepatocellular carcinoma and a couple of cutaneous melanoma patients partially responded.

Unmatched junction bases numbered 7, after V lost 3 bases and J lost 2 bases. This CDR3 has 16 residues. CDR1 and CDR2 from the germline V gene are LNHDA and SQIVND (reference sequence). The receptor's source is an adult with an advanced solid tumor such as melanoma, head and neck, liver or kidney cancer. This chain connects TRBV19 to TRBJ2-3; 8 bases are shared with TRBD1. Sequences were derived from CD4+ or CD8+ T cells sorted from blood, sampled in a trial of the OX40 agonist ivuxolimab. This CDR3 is CASSIFGTGSTDTQYF. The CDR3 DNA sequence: TGTGCCAGTAGTATTTTCGGGACAGGTTCCACAGATACGCAGTATTTT.